This T cell receptor beta chain was identified in a study of beta chain features in type 1 diabetes. Overall study findings and caveats: Patients and controls would share equally any PCR tilt toward shorter templates.

The isolated RNA, all of it, was reverse transcribed, so expressed TCRB transcripts were what got sequenced. Samples of naive, central memory and regulatory T cells yielded a mean of about 3.5 million reads. The data were produced by immunoSEQ multiplex PCR, yet TCRdb's version contains in-frame clones alone and is incomplete. This sample has about half a million clones, with roughly 30% found just once. As to this clone: What it binds is unknown.

Germline V gene data show CDR1 as GTSNPN and CDR2 as SVGIG (reference sequence). This CDR3 comprises 11 residues. V shed 7 bases, J shed 6 bases, and the junction held 2 bases outside the gene matches. Sequencing used naive CD4+ T cells from blood. The sequence was obtained from a man younger than 30 in good health. The rearrangement uses TRBV30 and TRBJ2-2, with 7 bases identical to TRBD1. The CDR3 here is CAFDRAGELFF. The CDR3 DNA follows: TGTGCCTTTGACAGGGCCGGGGAGCTGTTTTTT.